This T cell receptor (beta chain) is from a study of shared clonotypes between healthy human individuals. In regard to this clone: Its specificity is unknown.

Regarding the study as a whole: Shared clonotypes: roughly 4.5% naive CD4, roughly 3.8% naive CD8, roughly 2.4% memory CD4, approximately 0.4% memory CD8. All-four-donor shared clonotypes had higher generation probabilities than non-shared clonotypes did.

Assay execution took place at the deep level. Sequencing used immunoSEQ multiplex PCR; TCRdb keeps in-frame clones, though not all of them. The sample shows about 1.5 million clones, 95% to 99% of them seen only once. Sequenced material: naive CD4+ T cells sorted from blood. The subset: CD45RA+ positively selected. This receptor was identified in a man between 25 and 39 years old in good health.

CDR3 loop: CASSTGAQETQYF. CDR3 bases: TGTGCCAGCAGTACCGGGGCTCAAGAGACCCAGTACTTC. The genes are TRBV9 and TRBJ2-5; D tentatively fits TRBD1 or TRBD2 (5 bases each). Germline values: CDR1 SGDLS, CDR2 YYNGEE. The length of the CDR3 is 13 residues. Trimming removed 5 bases from V and 2 bases from J, with 10 bases in between.